This T cell receptor beta chain came from a study of human CD8 memory T cell subsets. Scientists made TCR beta libraries using UMI-labeled 5' RACE. TCRdb re-called the 5' RACE reads and catalogs CDR3 proteins one per entry, DNA excluded. This listing includes about 6,200 distinct CDR3 sequences. Study observations and caveats: Diversity, measured as normalized Shannon-Wiener diversity, was similarly high in stem-like memory and precursor exhausted T cells. Effector memory cells did not share this.

As to this clonotype: Its target is not known.

The sequenced material came from CD8+ effector memory T cells (TEM) sorted from PBMCs. Regarding subset: effector memory CD8 T cells, CCR7- CD45RO+ CD95+. The clonotype originates from a human donor in good health.

CDR3 amino acids: CASSLTGIREQFF. The chain employs TRBV7-6 and TRBJ2-1; TCRdb lists TRBD1, though no DNA is available to test this call. Germline V gives CDR1 SGHVS, CDR2 FNYEAQ. This CDR3 is 13 amino acids long.